This TCR beta chain was captured by sequencing in a study of blood T cell repertoires in COVID-19. About the study: Spain, Italy and the United States supplied samples that represented acute and convalescent COVID-19. T cells, B-cell-depleted T cells, or PBMCs supplied cDNA or gDNA.

How the authors handled the data: Amplification of reference gene primers was used by the study to estimate nucleated cell counts. Here immunoSEQ multiplex PCR was the method, and the copy in TCRdb shows in-frame clones only, minus some. D and trimming come from the DNA, and the V and J calls and clone size come from that table. The sample has over 200,000 clones; more than 80% are singletons. Trimming removed 3 bases from V and 0 bases from J, with 17 bases in between. The CDR3 consists of 17 residues. Germline V gene lookup returns CDR1 KGHSH and CDR2 LQKENI. This receptor was taken from a young man who had recovered from COVID-19. Sequencing used peripheral blood. J is TRBJ1-1 and V is TRBV18; tentatively, D is TRBD1 (6 bases). CDR3: CASSPNIQGLMNTEAFF. The DNA of the CDR3 is TGTGCCAGCTCACCGAACATTCAGGGGCTCATGAACACTGAAGCTTTCTTT.